One and the same sample provided the 5 T cell receptor beta chains below, sequenced in a study of cytomegalovirus exposure and HLA in healthy donors. The study ran its PCR with 60 Vbeta and 13 Jbeta primers. Sequenced by immunoSEQ multiplex PCR; TCRdb stores in-frame clones only, minus some. The sample has some 160,000 clones; 81% are singletons. The sample comprised PBMCs. The receptors here all came from a man between 45 and 60 years old in good health and CMV-seropositive.

This chain uses TRBV4-2 with TRBJ1-6; no firm D call. The CDR3 consists of 16 residues. V was shortened by 3 bases and J by 7 bases, with 16 bases between the two germline ends. Germline CDR1 reads LGHNA; CDR2 reads YNFKEQ. The CDR3 region has the DNA TGTGCCAGCAGCCAGGGCTTGGTCAGGCGAAATTCACCCCTCCACTTT. Translated: CASSQGLVRRNSPLHF.

The table lists this clone with a count of one. This chain connects TRBV11-1 to TRBJ1-5; 7 bases map to TRBD1. The CDR3 has 14 residues. The ends lost 5 bases at V and 7 bases at J; junction bases unmatched: 8. Germline loops: CDR1 SGHAT, CDR2 FQDESV (reference sequence). In nucleotides, the CDR3 is TGTGCCAGCAGCCAGACAGGGACCGGGCAGCCCCAGCATTTT. This sequence encodes CASSQTGTGQPQHF.

Regarding this clone: Other DNA variants within this sample encode the same CDR3. The CDR3 coding sequence is TGTGCCAGCAGGCCCAATCGCGTGAGCACCGAAGCTTTCTTT. Encoded protein: CASRPNRVSTEAFF. The rearrangement links TRBV25-1 to TRBJ1-1; D gene ambiguous. This CDR3 comprises 14 residues. The V end was cut by 6 bases, the J end by 8 bases, with 19 bases between. Germline V gives CDR1 MGHDK, CDR2 SYGVNS.

The chain has TRBV6-1 and TRBJ1-4; D might be TRBD1 (5 bases). The CDR3 extends over 12 amino acids. Germline-derived CDR1 and CDR2 are MNHNS and SASEGT. Trimming removed 4 bases at V and 8 bases at J, with 8 bases between. The CDR3 nucleotides are TGTGCCAGCAGTGGCCGGGGGGAAAAACTGTTTTTT. Translated, it gives CASSGRGEKLFF.

V usage is TRBV7-9 and J usage is TRBJ1-1; D may be TRBD1 (6 bases). V was cut by 5 bases and J by 1 base, with 8 bases left in between. The CDR3 is 13 residues long. Germline CDR1 and CDR2: SEHNR and FQNEAQ (reference sequence). DNA of the CDR3: TGTGCCAGCAGCCCGACAGGGAACACTGAAGCTTTCTTT. Translating gives CASSPTGNTEAFF.